This T cell receptor beta chain appears in the sequencing data of a study of OX40 agonist ivuxolimab in advanced cancers. The study, taken as a whole, reports: At doses 0.1 to 3.0 mg/kg, CD4+ and CD8+ clones expanded.

CDR1 and CDR2 from the germline V gene are MNHEY and SMNVEV (reference sequence). This CDR3 comprises 13 residues. V lost 3 bases to trimming and J lost 4 bases, with 9 bases between them. Details on this clone: Its specificity is unknown.

Clones were sequenced by immunoSEQ multiplex PCR, and TCRdb holds only the in-frame ones, with some missing. The sample records fewer than 45,000 clones, approximately 81% being singletons. The sequence came from an adult with an advanced solid tumor such as melanoma, head and neck, liver or kidney cancer. This chain uses TRBV27 with TRBJ1-1; D gene ambiguous. Sequences were derived from CD4+ or CD8+ T cells sorted from blood, sampled in a trial of the OX40 agonist ivuxolimab. The CDR3 sequence: CASSFASGTEAFF. CDR3 in DNA: TGTGCCAGCAGTTTCGCGTCCGGCACTGAAGCTTTCTTT.